This entry is about one TCR beta chain. These data come from a study of T cell changes during pregnancy in multiple sclerosis. V was shortened by 1 base and J by 6 bases, with 5 bases between the two germline ends. Germline V gene sequence: CDR1 MDHEN, CDR2 SYDVKM. The CDR3 consists of 12 residues. Assay used: immunoSEQ multiplex PCR; TCRdb lists only in-frame clones, some missing. The table shows 30,000 to 35,000 clones, with 90% occurring only once. This chain links TRBV28 with TRBJ2-3, with D unclear. The sequence came from a female donor with multiple sclerosis, enrolled in a pregnancy study. The sequencing used CD8+ T cells from peripheral blood mononuclear cells, collected in the first trimester of pregnancy. For the CDR3, the DNA is TGTGCCAGCAGTTTATTGGAGGATACGCAGTATTTT. It codes for CASSLLEDTQYF.